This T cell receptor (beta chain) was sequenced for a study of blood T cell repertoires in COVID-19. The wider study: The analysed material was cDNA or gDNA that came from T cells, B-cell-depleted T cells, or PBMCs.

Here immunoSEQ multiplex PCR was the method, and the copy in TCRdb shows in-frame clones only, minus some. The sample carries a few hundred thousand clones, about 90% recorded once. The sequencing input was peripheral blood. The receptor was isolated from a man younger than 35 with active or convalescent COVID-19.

CDR3 region: CASSGSHAGGQETQYF. CDR3 sequence (DNA): TGCGCCAGCAGTGGATCACACGCGGGGGGACAAGAGACCCAGTACTTC. The chain has TRBV10-2 and TRBJ2-5; 8 bases are shared with TRBD2. With 4 bases clipped from V and 2 bases from J, the junction kept 9 bases outside the gene matches. CDR1 is WSHSY, CDR2 SAAADI, per germline. This CDR3 spans 16 amino acids.